The TCR beta chain described here comes from a study of blood T cell repertoires in COVID-19. The wider study: PBMCs, B-cell-depleted T cells, or T cells provided the cDNA or gDNA that made up the material.

In the authors' methods: For nucleated cells, counts were estimated from reference gene primer amplification. Method: immunoSEQ multiplex PCR; TCRdb's copy keeps in-frame clones and lacks some. That table supplies the V and J calls and clone size; D and trimming were determined from the DNA. The data hold 180,000 or so clones, with roughly 80% observed a single time. The V end lost 7 bases, the J end lost 0 bases, and 19 bases lay between the germline ends. The CDR3 is 16 residues long. CDR1 SNHLY and CDR2 FYNNEI come from the germline V gene. The chain employs TRBV2 and TRBJ2-7; the D gene is possibly TRBD2 (7 bases). This sequence was found in a man between 50 and 59 years old who had recovered from COVID-19. Sequencing was performed on peripheral blood. For the CDR3, the DNA is TGTGCCAGCACCTTTGGGGGGGCAGGGAGCTCCTACGAGCAGTACTTC. It translates to CASTFGGAGSSYEQYF.